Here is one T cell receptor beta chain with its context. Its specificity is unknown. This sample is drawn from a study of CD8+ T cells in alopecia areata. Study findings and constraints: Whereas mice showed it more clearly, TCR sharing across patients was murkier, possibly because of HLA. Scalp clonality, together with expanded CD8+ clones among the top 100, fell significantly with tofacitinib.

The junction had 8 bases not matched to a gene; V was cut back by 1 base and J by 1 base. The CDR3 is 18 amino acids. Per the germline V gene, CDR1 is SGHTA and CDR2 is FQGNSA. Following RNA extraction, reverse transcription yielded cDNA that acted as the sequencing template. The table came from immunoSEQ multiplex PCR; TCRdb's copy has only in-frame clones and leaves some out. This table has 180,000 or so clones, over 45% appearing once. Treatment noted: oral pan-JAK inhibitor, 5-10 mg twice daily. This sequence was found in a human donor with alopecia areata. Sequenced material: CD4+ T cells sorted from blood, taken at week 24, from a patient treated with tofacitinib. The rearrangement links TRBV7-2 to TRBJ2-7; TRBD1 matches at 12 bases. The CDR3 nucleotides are TGTGCCAGCAGCTTAGTACCGGGACAGGGGGCAGAATCCTACGAGCAGTACTTC. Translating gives CASSLVPGQGAESYEQYF. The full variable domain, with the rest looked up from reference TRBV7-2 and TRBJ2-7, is GAGVSQSPSNKVTEKGKDVELRCDPISGHTALYWYRQSLGQGLEFLIYFQGNSAPDKSGLPSDRFSAERTGGSVSTLTIQRTQQEDSAVYLCASSLVPGQGAESYEQYFGPGTRLTVT.